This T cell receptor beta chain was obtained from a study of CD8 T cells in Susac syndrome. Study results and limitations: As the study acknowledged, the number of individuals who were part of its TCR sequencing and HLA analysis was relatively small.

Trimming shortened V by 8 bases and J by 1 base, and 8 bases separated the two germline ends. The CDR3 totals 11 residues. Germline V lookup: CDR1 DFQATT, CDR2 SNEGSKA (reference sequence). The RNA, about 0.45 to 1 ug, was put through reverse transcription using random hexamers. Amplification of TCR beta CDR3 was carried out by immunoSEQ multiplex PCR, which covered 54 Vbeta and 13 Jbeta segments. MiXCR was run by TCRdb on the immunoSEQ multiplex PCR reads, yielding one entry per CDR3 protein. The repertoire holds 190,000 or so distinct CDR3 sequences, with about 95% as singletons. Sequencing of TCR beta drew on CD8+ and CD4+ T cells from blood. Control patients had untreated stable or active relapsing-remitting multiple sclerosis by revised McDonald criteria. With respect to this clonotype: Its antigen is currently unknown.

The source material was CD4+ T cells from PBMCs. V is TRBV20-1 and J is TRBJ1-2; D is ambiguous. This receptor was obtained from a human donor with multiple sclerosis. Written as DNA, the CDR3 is TGCAGTACGGCGAGTAACTATGGCTACACCTTC. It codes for CSTASNYGYTF.